This T cell receptor beta chain was retrieved from a study of T cells in localized non-small cell lung cancer. To note about this clone: Its specificity is not known.

General study results and limits: Uninvolved adjacent lung had more T cell clonality than any other tissue, topping tumor.

Produced via immunoSEQ multiplex PCR; TCRdb's table is partial and in-frame only. The table lists about 56,000 clones, 75% to 90% of them singletons, with roughly 5.1% in the top ten. The clonotype comes from a woman aged 40-75 years with stage I lung adenocarcinoma. The source material was peripheral blood, sampled before any cancer treatment.

The CDR3: CATSVDSSNEQFF. In DNA form, the CDR3 reads TGTGCCACCAGCGTGGACAGCTCAAATGAGCAGTTCTTC. The V and J genes are TRBV15 and TRBJ2-1, with a tentative D call TRBD1 (6 bases). The CDR3 is 13 residues long. The germline gives CDR1 LNHNV, CDR2 YYDKDF (reference sequence). Trimming took 5 bases from V and 7 from J, leaving 12 bases between them.